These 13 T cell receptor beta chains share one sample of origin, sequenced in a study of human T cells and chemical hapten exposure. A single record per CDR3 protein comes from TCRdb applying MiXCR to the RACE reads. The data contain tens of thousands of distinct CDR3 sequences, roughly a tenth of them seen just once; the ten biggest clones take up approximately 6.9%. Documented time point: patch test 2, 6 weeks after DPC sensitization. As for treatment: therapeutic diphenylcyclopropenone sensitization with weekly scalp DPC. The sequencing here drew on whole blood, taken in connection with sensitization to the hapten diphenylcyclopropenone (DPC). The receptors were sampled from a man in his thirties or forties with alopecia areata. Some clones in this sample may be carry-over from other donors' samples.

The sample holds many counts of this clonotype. CDR3 amino acids: CASSLGLAEDTQYF. Here the CDR3 DNA reads TGTGCCAGCAGTTTGGGACTAGCGGAAGATACGCAGTATTTT. The chain combines TRBV12-3 or TRBV12-4 with TRBJ2-3, with 11 bases identical to TRBD2. V shed 3 bases, J shed 5 bases, and the junction held 1 base outside the gene matches. This CDR3 is built from 14 residues.

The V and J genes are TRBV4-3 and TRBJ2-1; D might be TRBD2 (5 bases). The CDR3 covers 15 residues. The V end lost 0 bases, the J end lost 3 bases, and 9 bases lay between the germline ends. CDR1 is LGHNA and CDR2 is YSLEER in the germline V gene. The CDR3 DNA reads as TGCGCCAGCAGCCAAGAATCACTAGACTACAATGAGCAGTTCTTC. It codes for CASSQESLDYNEQFF.

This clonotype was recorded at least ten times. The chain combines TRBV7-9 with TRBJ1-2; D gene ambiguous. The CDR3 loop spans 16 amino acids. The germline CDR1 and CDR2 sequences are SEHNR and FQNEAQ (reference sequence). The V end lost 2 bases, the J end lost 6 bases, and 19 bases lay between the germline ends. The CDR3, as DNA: TGTGCCAGCAGCTTACTCAAAGCTTTTCGCCTTGATGGCTACACCTTC. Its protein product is CASSLLKAFRLDGYTF.

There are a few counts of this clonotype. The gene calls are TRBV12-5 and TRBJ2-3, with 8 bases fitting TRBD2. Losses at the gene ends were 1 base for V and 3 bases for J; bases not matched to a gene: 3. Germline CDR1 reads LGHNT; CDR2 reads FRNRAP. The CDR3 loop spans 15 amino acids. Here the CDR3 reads CASGLAGGPTDTQYF. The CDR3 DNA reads TGTGCTAGTGGTTTGGCGGGAGGGCCTACAGATACGCAGTATTTT.

In DNA, the CDR3 is TGTGCCAGCAGCAGTCTTCCGGGACAGGGCACCTACGAGCAGTACTTC. Protein: CASSSLPGQGTYEQYF. The chain joins TRBV6-5 to TRBJ2-7; 9 nucleotides agree with TRBD1. The CDR3 consists of 16 residues. The J segment lost 2 bases and the V segment lost 6 bases, leaving 11 bases of the junction unmatched. Germline values: CDR1 MNHEY, CDR2 SVGAGI.

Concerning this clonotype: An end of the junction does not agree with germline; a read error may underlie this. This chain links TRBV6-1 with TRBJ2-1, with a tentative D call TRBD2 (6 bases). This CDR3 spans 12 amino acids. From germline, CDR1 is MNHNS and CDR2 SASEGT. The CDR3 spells CASSEMEGTPVF. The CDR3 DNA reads TGTGCCAGCAGTGAAATGGAGGGGACTCCAGTCTTC.

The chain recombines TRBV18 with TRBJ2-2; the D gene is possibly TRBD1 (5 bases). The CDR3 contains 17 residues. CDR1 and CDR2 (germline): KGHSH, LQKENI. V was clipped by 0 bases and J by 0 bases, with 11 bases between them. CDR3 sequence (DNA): TGTGCCAGCTCACCACCAAACAGGTCCCCGAACACCGGGGAGCTGTTTTTT. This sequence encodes CASSPPNRSPNTGELFF.

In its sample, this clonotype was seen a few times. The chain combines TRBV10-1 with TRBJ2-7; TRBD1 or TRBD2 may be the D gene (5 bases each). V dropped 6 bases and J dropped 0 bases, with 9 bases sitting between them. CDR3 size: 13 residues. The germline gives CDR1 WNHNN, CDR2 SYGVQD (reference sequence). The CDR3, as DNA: TGCGCCAGCAGCCAGGGACGCTCCTACGAGCAGTACTTC. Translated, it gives CASSQGRSYEQYF.

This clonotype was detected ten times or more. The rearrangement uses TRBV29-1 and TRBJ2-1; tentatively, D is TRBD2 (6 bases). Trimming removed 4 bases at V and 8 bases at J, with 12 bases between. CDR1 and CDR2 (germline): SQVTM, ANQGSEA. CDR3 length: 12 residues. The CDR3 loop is CSVGLASDEQFF. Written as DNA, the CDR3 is TGCAGCGTTGGTCTAGCGAGCGATGAGCAGTTCTTC.

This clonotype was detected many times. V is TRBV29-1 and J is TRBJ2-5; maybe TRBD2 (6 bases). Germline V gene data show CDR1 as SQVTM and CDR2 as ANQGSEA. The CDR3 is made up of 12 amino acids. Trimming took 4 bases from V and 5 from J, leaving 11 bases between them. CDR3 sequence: CSVVGGSETQYF. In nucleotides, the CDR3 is TGCAGCGTTGTTGGGGGGAGCGAGACCCAGTACTTC.

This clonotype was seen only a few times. This CDR3 is CASSHGTRDSPLHF. CDR3 nucleotides: TGTGCCAGCTCACACGGGACACGGGATTCACCCCTCCACTTT. This chain uses TRBV2 with TRBJ1-6; D might be TRBD1 (6 bases). Per the germline V gene, CDR1 is SNHLY and CDR2 is FYNNEI. The CDR3 spans 14 residues. V lost 8 bases, J lost 8 bases, and 16 bases lay in between. Based on the CDR3 plus reference TRBV2 and TRBJ1-6, the full variable domain is EPEVTQTPSHQVTQMGQEVILRCVPISNHLYFYWYRQILGQKVEFLVSFYNNEISEKSEIFDDQFSVERPDGSNFTLKIRSTKLEDSAMYFCASSHGTRDSPLHFGNGTRLTVT.

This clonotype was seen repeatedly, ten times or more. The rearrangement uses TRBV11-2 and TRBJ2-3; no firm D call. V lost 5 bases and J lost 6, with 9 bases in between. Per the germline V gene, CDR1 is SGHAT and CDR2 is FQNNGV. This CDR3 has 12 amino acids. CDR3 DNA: TGTGCCAGCAGCGCTCGCGCGGATACGCAGTATTTT. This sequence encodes CASSARADTQYF. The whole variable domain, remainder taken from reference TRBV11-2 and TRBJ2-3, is EAGVAQSPRYKIIEKRQSVAFWCNPISGHATLYWYQQILGQGPKLLIQFQNNGVVDDSQLPKDRFSAERLKGVDSTLKIQPAKLEDSAVYLCASSARADTQYFGPGTRLTVL.

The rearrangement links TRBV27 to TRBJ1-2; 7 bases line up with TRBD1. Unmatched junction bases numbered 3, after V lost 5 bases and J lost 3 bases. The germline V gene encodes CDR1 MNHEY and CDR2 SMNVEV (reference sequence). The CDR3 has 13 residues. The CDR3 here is CASSRQGDYGYTF. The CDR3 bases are TGTGCCAGCAGTCGACAGGGCGACTATGGCTACACCTTC.